This entry concerns a single T cell receptor beta chain. This sample was included in a study of blood T cell repertoires in COVID-19. Sequencing used immunoSEQ multiplex PCR; TCRdb keeps in-frame clones, though not all of them. This table has tens of thousands of clones, roughly 90% appearing once. Sequenced: peripheral blood. The receptor's source is a woman between 55 and 75 years old with acute or convalescent COVID-19.

The CDR3 loop is CAWSLSEAFF. The DNA for the CDR3 is TGTGCCTGGAGTTTGAGTGAAGCTTTCTTT. The gene calls are TRBV30 and TRBJ1-1; D is uncertain. Germline CDR1 GTSNPN, CDR2 SVGIG (reference sequence). The V end lost 2 bases, the J end lost 7 bases, and 5 bases lay between the germline ends. CDR3 length: 10 amino acids.